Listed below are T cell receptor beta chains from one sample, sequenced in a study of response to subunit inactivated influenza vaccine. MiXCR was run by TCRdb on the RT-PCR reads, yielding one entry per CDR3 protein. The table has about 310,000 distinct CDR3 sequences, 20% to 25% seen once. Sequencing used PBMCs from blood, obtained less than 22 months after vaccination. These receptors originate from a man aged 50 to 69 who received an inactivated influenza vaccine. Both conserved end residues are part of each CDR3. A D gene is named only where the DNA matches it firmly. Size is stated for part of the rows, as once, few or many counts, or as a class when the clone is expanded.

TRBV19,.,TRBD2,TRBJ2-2,CASTLAGGPNTGELFF,TGTGCCAGTACGCTAGCGGGGGGACCGAACACCGGGGAGCTGTTTTTT
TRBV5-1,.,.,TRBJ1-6,CASSSGRTNENSPLHF,TGCGCCAGCAGTTCGGGACGGACGAACGAGAATTCACCCCTCCACTTT
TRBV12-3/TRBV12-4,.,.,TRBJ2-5,CASSLGAGRKETQYF,TGTGCCAGCAGTTTAGGGGCTGGCAGAAAAGAGACCCAGTACTTC
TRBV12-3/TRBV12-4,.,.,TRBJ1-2,CASTIPANYGYTF,TGTGCCAGCACCATCCCAGCTAACTATGGCTACACCTTC
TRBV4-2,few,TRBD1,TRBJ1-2,CASSPRGGDYGYTF,TGTGCCAGCAGCCCTCGAGGGGGCGACTATGGCTACACCTTC
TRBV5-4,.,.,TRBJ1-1,CASSFWGFPEAFF,TGTGCCAGCAGCTTCTGGGGGTTCCCTGAAGCTTTCTTT
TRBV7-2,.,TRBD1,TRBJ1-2,CASRPQGVNYGYTF,TGTGCCAGCAGGCCCCAGGGGGTCAACTATGGCTACACCTTC
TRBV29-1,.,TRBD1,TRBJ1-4,CSVAWTGDREKLFF,TGCAGCGTGGCCTGGACAGGGGATCGTGAAAAACTGTTTTTT
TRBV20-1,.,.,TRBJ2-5,CSAEPGLQETQYF,TGCAGTGCGGAACCGGGACTCCAAGAGACCCAGTACTTC
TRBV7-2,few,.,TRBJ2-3,CASSPSTTGAQYF,TGTGCCAGCAGCCCCTCTACGACAGGTGCGCAGTATTTT
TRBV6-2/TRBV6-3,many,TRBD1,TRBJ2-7,CASSYSETGSSEQYF,TGTGCCAGCAGTTACTCCGAGACAGGGTCATCGGAGCAGTACTTC
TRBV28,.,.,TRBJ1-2,CASSIPSYPGTF,TGTGCCAGCAGTATCCCCTCTTACCCGGGGACCTTC
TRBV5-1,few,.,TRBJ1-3,CASSLGPVGNTIYF,TGCGCCAGCAGCTTGGGGCCAGTTGGAAACACCATATATTTT
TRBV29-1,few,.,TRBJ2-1,CSVDRLDEQFF,TGCAGCGTTGACCGGCTGGATGAGCAGTTCTTC
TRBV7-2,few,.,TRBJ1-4,CASSLVPTGGEKLFF,TGTGCCAGCAGCTTAGTCCCGACAGGTGGTGAAAAACTGTTTTTT
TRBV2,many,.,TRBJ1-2,CASIPQGGYGYTF,TGTGCCAGCATCCCCCAGGGAGGCTATGGCTACACCTTC
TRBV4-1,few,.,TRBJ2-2,CASSARPYRNTGELFF,TGCGCCAGCAGCGCAAGGCCCTACCGGAACACCGGGGAGCTGTTTTTT
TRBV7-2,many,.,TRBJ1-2,CASSFTYSAYGYTF,TGTGCCAGCAGCTTCACATACAGCGCCTATGGCTACACCTTC
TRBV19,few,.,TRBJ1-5,CASSIFQGQNNQPQHF,TGTGCCAGTAGTATTTTTCAAGGACAGAACAATCAGCCCCAGCATTTT
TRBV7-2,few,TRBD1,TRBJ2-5,CASAQGTQETQYF,TGTGCCAGCGCACAGGGGACCCAAGAGACCCAGTACTTC
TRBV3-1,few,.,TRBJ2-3,CASTLGGGTDTQYF,TGTGCCAGCACCCTCGGGGGCGGCACAGATACGCAGTATTTT
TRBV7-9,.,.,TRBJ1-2,CASSLGGGGTRNYGYTF,TGTGCCAGCAGCTTAGGTGGAGGGGGAACACGTAACTATGGCTACACCTTC
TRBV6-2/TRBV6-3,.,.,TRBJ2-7,CASIGGRYSYEQYF,TGTGCCAGCATTGGGGGACGGTACTCCTACGAGCAGTACTTC
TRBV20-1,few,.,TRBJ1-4,CSARDGKGTEKLFF,TGCAGTGCTAGAGATGGAAAGGGTACGGAAAAACTGTTTTTT
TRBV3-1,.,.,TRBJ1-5,CASSQDLHQPQHF,TGTGCCAGCAGCCAAGATCTCCATCAGCCCCAGCATTTT
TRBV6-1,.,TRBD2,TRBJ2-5,CASRRLGTSSRETQYF,TGTGCCAGCAGACGACTCGGGACTAGCAGTCGGGAGACCCAGTACTTC
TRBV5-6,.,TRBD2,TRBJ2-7,CASSFVTSGIYEQYF,TGTGCCAGCAGCTTTGTGACTAGCGGGATCTACGAGCAGTACTTC
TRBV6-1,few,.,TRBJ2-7,CASSRGPTYEQYF,TGTGCCAGCAGCCGGGGGCCGACCTACGAGCAGTACTTC
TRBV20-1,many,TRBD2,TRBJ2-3,CSAQPSGDTDTQYF,TGCAGTGCCCAACCTAGCGGGGACACAGATACGCAGTATTTT
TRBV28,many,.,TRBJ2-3,CASSLLRGTDTQYF,TGTGCCAGCAGTTTATTGCGGGGCACAGATACGCAGTATTTT
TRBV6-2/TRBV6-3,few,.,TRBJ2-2,CASTLSTSTGELFF,TGTGCCAGCACCCTCTCGACTTCCACCGGGGAGCTGTTTTTT
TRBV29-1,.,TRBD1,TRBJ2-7,CSVRTGPEQYF,TGCAGCGTGAGGACAGGGCCCGAGCAGTACTTC
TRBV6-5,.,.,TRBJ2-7,CASSYPAREVEQYF,TGTGCCAGCAGTTACCCCGCCAGGGAGGTCGAGCAGTACTTC